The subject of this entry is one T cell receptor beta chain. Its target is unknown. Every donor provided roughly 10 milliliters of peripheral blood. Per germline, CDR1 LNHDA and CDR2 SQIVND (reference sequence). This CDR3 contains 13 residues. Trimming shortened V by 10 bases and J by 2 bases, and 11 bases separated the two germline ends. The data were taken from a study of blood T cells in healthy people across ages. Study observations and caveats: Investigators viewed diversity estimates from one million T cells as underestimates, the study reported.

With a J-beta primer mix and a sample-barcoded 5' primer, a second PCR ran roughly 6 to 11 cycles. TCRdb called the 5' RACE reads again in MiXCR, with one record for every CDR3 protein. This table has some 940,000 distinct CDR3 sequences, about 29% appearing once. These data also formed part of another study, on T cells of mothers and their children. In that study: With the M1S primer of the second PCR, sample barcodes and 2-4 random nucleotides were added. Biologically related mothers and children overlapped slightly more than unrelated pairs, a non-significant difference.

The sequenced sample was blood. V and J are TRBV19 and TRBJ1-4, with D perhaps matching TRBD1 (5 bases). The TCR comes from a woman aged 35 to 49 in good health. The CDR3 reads CATAGTTNEKLFF. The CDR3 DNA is TGTGCCACCGCGGGGACGACTAATGAAAAACTGTTTTTT.